A single sample is the source of the 27 T cell receptor beta chains below, sequenced in a study of tumor and adjacent non-tumor tissue in lung cancer. No cell sorting was done before RNA was extracted from the tissue. TCRbeta libraries were built with three rounds of nested PCR, modified from ARM-PCR. One entry per CDR3 protein results from TCRdb running MiXCR on the multiplex PCR reads. The data show 89,000 or so distinct CDR3 sequences, about 61% seen once. Sequencing input: lung tumor tissue. These receptors all come from a man between 65 and 80 years old with non-small cell lung cancer.

To note about this clonotype: Germline and junction disagree at one end, which may indicate a read error. The chain uses TRBV6-6 and TRBJ1-5, with 8 bases aligning to TRBD1. Looked up from germline, CDR1 is MNHNY and CDR2 is SVGAGI (reference sequence). The CDR3 is 16 amino acids. CDR3 nucleotide sequence: TGTGCCGGCAGTTACTCCTGGACAGGGAAGGTGCAGCCCCAGCATTTT. Its translation is CAGSYSWTGKVQPQHF.

The chain employs TRBV5-6 and TRBJ2-2; D remains unclear. CDR1 SGHDT and CDR2 YYEEEE come from the germline V gene. The CDR3 is made up of 13 amino acids. Trimming shortened V by 6 bases and J by 7 bases, and 13 bases separated the two germline ends. The CDR3 DNA reads as TGTGCCAGCAACGGACGTATGATCGGGGAGCTGTTTTTT. Its protein product is CASNGRMIGELFF.

Comment on this clonotype: This likely comes from a read error, as the CDR3 has no conserved phenylalanine or tryptophan at its end. The chain combines TRBV10-3 with TRBJ2-7, with TRBD2 matching over 7 bases. The V segment lost 6 bases and the J segment 3 bases; nucleotides outside the gene matches: 5. The CDR3 is 13 residues long. Germline values: CDR1 ENHRY, CDR2 SYGVKD. CDR3 sequence reads: CAIRPAGSYEQYL. CDR3 nucleotide sequence: TGTGCCATCAGACCAGCGGGAAGCTACGAGCAGTACTTA.

This clonotype was seen a single time. An end of the junction does not agree with germline; a read error may underlie this. The genes are TRBV7-9 and TRBJ2-5; no clear D. This CDR3 spans 15 amino acids. CDR1 and CDR2 from the germline V gene are SEHNR and FQNEAQ (reference sequence). As DNA, the CDR3 is TGTGCCAGCAGCAGACCCTCGGGTACCCAAGAGATCCAGTACTTC. Translated: CASSRPSGTQEIQYF. Based on the CDR3 plus reference TRBV7-9 and TRBJ2-5, the full variable domain is DTGVSQNPRHKITKRGQNVTFRCDPISEHNRLYWYRQTLGQGPEFLTYFQNEAQLEKSRLLSDRFSAERPKGSFSTLEIQRTEQGDSAMYLCASSRPSGTQEIQYFGPGTRLLVL.

Only a few counts were recorded for this clonotype. A much larger clone differs by one base, so this may be a read error. This chain connects TRBV29-1 to TRBJ2-7, with D perhaps matching TRBD1 (6 bases). There are 15 residues in the CDR3. V lost 8 bases to trimming and J lost 0 bases, with 20 bases between them. CDR1 SQVTM and CDR2 ANQGSEA come from the germline V gene. The CDR3 DNA reads as TGCAGCCTTCGTGCAGGGGCCACGAGCTCCTACGAGCAGTACTTC. This translates into CSLRAGATSSYEQYF.

This clonotype has just one count. This chain connects TRBV20-1 to TRBJ1-2; D uncertain. The CDR3 length is 15 residues. Germline CDR1 and CDR2: DFQATT and SNEGSKA (reference sequence). V lost 8 bases and J 4 bases, leaving 23 bases between the germline ends. The CDR3 reads CSTGSSGGLGYGYTF. The DNA for the CDR3 is TGCAGTACTGGAAGCTCAGGAGGGCTGGGCTATGGCTACACCTTC.

Comments on this clonotype: One junction end disagrees with the germline gene, perhaps due to a read error. The chain recombines TRBV11-2 with TRBJ1-1, with TRBD1 as a possible D gene (6 bases). Per germline, CDR1 SGHAT and CDR2 FQNNGV. There are 11 residues in the CDR3. The CDR3 bases are TGTGCCAACAGCTTAGAGGGGGGAACTTTCTTT. Translated: CANSLEGGTFF. Drawing the rest from reference TRBV11-2 and TRBJ1-1, the complete variable domain is EAGVAQSPRYKIIEKRQSVAFWCNPISGHATLYWYQQILGQGPKLLIQFQNNGVVDDSQLPKDRFSAERLKGVDSTLKIQPAKLEDSAVYLCANSLEGGTFFGQGTRLTVV.

In the case of this clonotype: The germline gene is not matched at one end of the junction; a read error may be the cause. In nucleotides, the CDR3 is TGCAGTGCTACAATAGCGGGAGTTGTGAACAATGGGCAGTTCTTC. Residues: CSATIAGVVNNGQFF. The V gene is TRBV20-1, the J gene TRBJ2-1; TRBD2 matches at 9 bases. CDR3 length: 15 amino acids. Per germline, CDR1 DFQATT and CDR2 SNEGSKA (reference sequence).

In the case of this clonotype: Just one base apart from a much larger clone, this may be a read error. This chain uses TRBV5-1 with TRBJ2-3; TRBD1 might be the D (6 bases). Trimming stripped 0 bases from V and 2 bases from J, with 7 bases between. The CDR3 extends over 14 amino acids. Germline V lookup: CDR1 SGHRS, CDR2 YFSETQ. The CDR3 protein is CASSLDRDTDTQYF. The CDR3 DNA follows: TGCGCCAGCAGCTTGGACAGGGACACAGATACGCAGTATTTT.

This clonotype was counted at least ten times. The chain carries TRBV10-3 and TRBJ2-3; 8 bases agree with TRBD2. There are 15 residues in the CDR3. J lost 5 bases, V lost 2 bases, and 6 bases had no gene match. CDR1 is ENHRY, CDR2 SYGVKD, per germline. In DNA form, the CDR3 reads TGTGCCATCAGTGAGGGCGGGGGGCAGGGAGATACGCAGTATTTT. Translation: CAISEGGGQGDTQYF.

In regard to this clonotype: Because it lacks the conserved phenylalanine or tryptophan at the end, this CDR3 is likely a read error. CDR3 residues: CVSSYSRGAGEQFL. CDR3 nucleotide sequence: TGTGTCAGCAGCTATAGCAGGGGGGCAGGTGAGCAGTTCTTA. This chain connects TRBV11-2 to TRBJ2-1; D is possibly TRBD1 (7 bases). Germline CDR1 reads SGHAT; CDR2 reads FQNNGV. This CDR3 spans 14 amino acids.

The chain is built from TRBV5-6 and TRBJ1-1; possible D gene TRBD1, 5 bases. Germline V gene lookup returns CDR1 SGHDT and CDR2 YYEEEE. CDR3 length: 14 amino acids. The V and J ends lost 1 base and 0 bases respectively, with 7 bases between them. The CDR3 nucleotides are TGTGCCAGCAGCTTGTCGGGGCTGAACACTGAAGCTTTCTTT. The encoded protein is CASSLSGLNTEAFF.

The chain uses TRBV28 and TRBJ2-7; TRBD2 might be the D (5 bases). The CDR3 runs 14 residues. The germline V gene encodes CDR1 MDHEN and CDR2 SYDVKM. CDR3 sequence reads: CVTSLPHGSYEQYF. DNA of the CDR3: TGTGTCACCTCCCTTCCGCATGGGAGCTACGAGCAGTACTTC.

A remark on this clonotype: Because it lacks the conserved phenylalanine or tryptophan at the end, this CDR3 is likely a read error. This chain joins TRBV5-4 and TRBJ2-2, with D possibly matching TRBD2 (5 bases). This CDR3 region has 15 residues. CDR1 and CDR2 (germline): SGHNT, YYREEE (reference sequence). The CDR3, as DNA: TGTGCCAGCAGCTTTCGTCAGGAGAACACCGGGGAACTGTTTTAT. Translation: CASSFRQENTGELFY.

As to this clonotype: At one boundary the junction diverges from the germline segment, which might be a read error. This chain joins TRBV11-2 and TRBJ2-3; no firm D call. Looked up from germline, CDR1 is SGHAT and CDR2 is FQNNGV. The CDR3 runs to 15 residues. The CDR3 loop is CASSAGLGLANTQCF. The CDR3 DNA reads TGTGCCAGCAGCGCAGGTCTGGGTTTAGCAAATACGCAGTGTTTT.

This clonotype was detected only a few times. A single base separates this from a much larger clone, so it may be a read error. The chain has TRBV29-1 and TRBJ2-3; a possible D gene is TRBD2 (6 bases). Trimming removed 4 bases from V and 2 bases from J, with 10 bases in between. The CDR3 runs to 13 residues. Germline CDR1 and CDR2: SQVTM and ANQGSEA. CDR3 nucleotides: TGCAGCGTTGGTGGAGGGGACACAGATACGCAGTATTTT. Its translation is CSVGGGDTDTQYF.

A word on this clonotype: An end of the junction differs from the germline gene, which may be a read error. The rearrangement uses TRBV11-1 and TRBJ2-5; 9 bases fit TRBD1. Germline lookup yields CDR1 SGHAT and CDR2 FQDESV (reference sequence). CDR3 length: 15 residues. In nucleotides, the CDR3 is TGTGTCAGCAGCCCCCGGGACAGGGTTATTGAGACCCAGTGCTTC. Its translation: CVSSPRDRVIETQCF.

The gene calls are TRBV12-3 or TRBV12-4 and TRBJ2-7; the D gene is possibly TRBD2 (5 bases). The CDR3 totals 14 residues. V lost 6 bases to trimming and J lost 2 bases, with 14 bases between them. The CDR3 spells CASRTRPAAYEQYF. The CDR3 coding sequence is TGTGCCAGCAGGACAAGACCAGCGGCCTACGAGCAGTACTTC.

The table lists this clonotype with a few counts. The V and J genes are TRBV28 and TRBJ1-5; the D is unclear. Deletions cut 2 bases from V and 4 bases from J, with 18 bases between. This CDR3 is built from 17 residues. The V gene's germline CDR1 is MDHEN and CDR2 SYDVKM. CDR3 nucleotide sequence: TGTGCCAGCAGTTTACGCGTTGGGAACCCGGCTAATCAGCCCCAGCATTTT. It translates to CASSLRVGNPANQPQHF. Using reference TRBV28 and TRBJ1-5 for the parts outside the CDR3, the full variable domain is DVKVTQSSRYLVKRTGEKVFLECVQDMDHENMFWYRQDPGLGLRLIYFSYDVKMKEKGDIPEGYSVSREKKERFSLILESASTNQTSMYLCASSLRVGNPANQPQHFGDGTRLSIL.

On this clonotype itself: One junction end does not reproduce the germline sequence, and a read error may be involved. The genes are TRBV4-2 and TRBJ2-5; weak D call: TRBD2 (7 bases). The CDR3 has 13 amino acids. Germline assignment: CDR1 LGHNA and CDR2 YNFKEQ. The CDR3 bases are TGTGCCGGCAGCCTCGGGGGGCGAGAGATCCAATACTTC. As protein: CAGSLGGREIQYF.

This clonotype was seen ten or more times. This rearrangement joins TRBV6-2 or TRBV6-3 to TRBJ2-3, with D possibly TRBD2 on 6 matching bases. CDR1 is MNHEY, CDR2 SVGEGT, per germline. V lost 7 bases, J lost 2 bases, and 10 bases lay in between. The CDR3 has 13 amino acids. The CDR3 nucleotides are TGTGCCAGCACCGCGGGGTTCACAGATACGCAGTATTTT. This sequence encodes CASTAGFTDTQYF.

Judged by abundance, this clonotype is medium-sized (0.01 to 0.1%). V is TRBV11-1 and J is TRBJ2-7, with 7 bases that match TRBD2. Germline CDR1 reads SGHAT; CDR2 reads FQDESV (reference sequence). Losses at the gene ends were 5 bases for V and 3 bases for J; bases not matched to a gene: 7. This CDR3 has 14 residues. Here the CDR3 reads CASSGLAVGYEQYF. CDR3 sequence (DNA): TGTGCCAGCAGCGGTCTAGCGGTTGGCTACGAGCAGTACTTC. The whole variable domain, filled in from reference TRBV11-1 and TRBJ2-7, reads EAEVAQSPRYKITEKSQAVAFWCDPISGHATLYWYRQILGQGPELLVQFQDESVVDDSQLPKDRFSAERLKGVDSTLKIQPAELGDSAMYLCASSGLAVGYEQYFGPGTRLTVT.

Details on this clonotype: This may be a read error: a much more frequent sequence differs by one nucleotide. This chain joins TRBV6-6 and TRBJ2-7, with 8 bases identical to TRBD2. This CDR3 has 14 residues. Germline CDR1 is MNHNY and CDR2 is SVGAGI (reference sequence). The CDR3 reads CVSSQRGRFYEQYF. As DNA, the CDR3 is TGTGTCAGCAGTCAGCGGGGGCGGTTTTACGAGCAGTACTTC.

This clonotype has at least ten counts. The chain couples TRBV5-1 to TRBJ2-3; D is uncertain. The germline gives CDR1 SGHRS, CDR2 YFSETQ. The CDR3 loop spans 12 amino acids. V was shortened by 4 bases and J by 5 bases, with 8 bases between the two germline ends. Here the CDR3 DNA reads TGCGCCAGCAGCCAGACGGGAGATACGCAGTATTTT. Encoded protein: CASSQTGDTQYF.

Worth noting for this clonotype: The junction and the germline gene differ at one end; a read error may be behind it. V gene TRBV10-3 combines with J gene TRBJ1-1, with D tentatively TRBD1 (6 bases). Germline CDR1 is ENHRY and CDR2 is SYGVKD. CDR3 length: 14 amino acids. CDR3: CDIREDSGYAEAFF. CDR3 sequence (DNA): TGTGACATCAGGGAGGACAGTGGGTATGCTGAAGCTTTCTTT.

Concerning this clonotype itself: One end of the junction does not line up with germline, which may come from a read error. V is TRBV6-5 and J is TRBJ2-7, with D possibly matching TRBD2 (5 bases). Germline V CDR1 and CDR2: MNHEY, SVGAGI. CDR3 size: 17 residues. CDR3 sequence: CVSRPETHRGPIYEQYF. CDR3 bases: TGTGTCAGCAGACCCGAAACCCACCGCGGGCCTATCTACGAGCAGTACTTC.

This clonotype was found a few times. One end of the junction fails to match germline, which may point to a read error. The chain uses TRBV20-1 and TRBJ1-4; D gene uncertain. The CDR3 has 17 amino acids. Germline V gene data show CDR1 as DFQATT and CDR2 as SNEGSKA (reference sequence). The CDR3 here is CGARERRGSRSGEKLFF. The CDR3 nucleotides are TGCGGTGCTAGAGAAAGAAGAGGATCCCGCTCGGGCGAAAAACTGTTTTTT.